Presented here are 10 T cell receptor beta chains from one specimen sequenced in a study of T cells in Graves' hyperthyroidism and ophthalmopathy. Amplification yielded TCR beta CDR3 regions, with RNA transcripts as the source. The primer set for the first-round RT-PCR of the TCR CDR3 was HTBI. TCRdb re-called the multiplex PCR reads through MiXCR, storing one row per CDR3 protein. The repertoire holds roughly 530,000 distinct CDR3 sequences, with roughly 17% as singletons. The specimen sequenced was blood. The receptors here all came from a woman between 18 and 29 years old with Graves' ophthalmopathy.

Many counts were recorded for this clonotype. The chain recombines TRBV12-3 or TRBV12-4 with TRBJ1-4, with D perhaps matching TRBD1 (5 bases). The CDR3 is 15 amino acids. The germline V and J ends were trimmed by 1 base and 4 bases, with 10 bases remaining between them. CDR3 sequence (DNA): TGTGCCAGCAGTTTAGTGCAGGGCTATAATGAAAAACTGTTTTTT. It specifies CASSLVQGYNEKLFF.

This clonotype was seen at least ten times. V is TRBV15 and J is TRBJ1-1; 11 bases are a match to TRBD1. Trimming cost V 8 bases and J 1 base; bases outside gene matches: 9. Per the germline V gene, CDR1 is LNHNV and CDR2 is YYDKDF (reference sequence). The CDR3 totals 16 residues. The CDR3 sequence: CATPSAGTGGNTEAFF. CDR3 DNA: TGTGCCACCCCCTCAGCTGGGACAGGGGGGAACACTGAAGCTTTCTTT.

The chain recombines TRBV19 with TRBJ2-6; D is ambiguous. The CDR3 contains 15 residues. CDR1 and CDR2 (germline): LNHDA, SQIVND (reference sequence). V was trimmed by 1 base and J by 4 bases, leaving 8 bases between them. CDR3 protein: CASSIVTSGANVLTF. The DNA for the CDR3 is TGTGCCAGTAGTATAGTGACTTCGGGGGCCAACGTCCTGACTTTC.

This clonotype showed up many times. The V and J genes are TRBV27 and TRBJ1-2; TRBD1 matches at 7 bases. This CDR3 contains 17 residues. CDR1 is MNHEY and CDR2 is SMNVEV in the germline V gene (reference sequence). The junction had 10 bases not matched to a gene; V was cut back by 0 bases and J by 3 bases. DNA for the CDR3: TGTGCCAGCAGTTTATCCTTACAGGGGCTCCGCTACTATGGCTACACCTTC. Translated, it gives CASSLSLQGLRYYGYTF.

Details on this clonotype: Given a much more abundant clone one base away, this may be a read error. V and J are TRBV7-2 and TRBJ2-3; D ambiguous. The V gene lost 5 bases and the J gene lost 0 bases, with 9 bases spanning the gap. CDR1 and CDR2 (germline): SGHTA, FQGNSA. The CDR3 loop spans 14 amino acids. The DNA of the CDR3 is TGTGCCAGCAGCCCAGACACTAGCACAGATACGCAGTATTTT. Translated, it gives CASSPDTSTDTQYF.

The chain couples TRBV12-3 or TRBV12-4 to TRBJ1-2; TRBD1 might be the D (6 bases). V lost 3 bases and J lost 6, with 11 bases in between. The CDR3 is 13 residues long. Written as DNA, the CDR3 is TGTGCCAGCAGTTTTGCGGGGGGCAATGGCTACACCTTC. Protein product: CASSFAGGNGYTF.

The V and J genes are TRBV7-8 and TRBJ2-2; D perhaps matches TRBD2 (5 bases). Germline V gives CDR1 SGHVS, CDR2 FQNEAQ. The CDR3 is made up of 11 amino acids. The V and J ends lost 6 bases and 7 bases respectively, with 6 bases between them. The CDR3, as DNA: TGTGCCAGCAGAGGAGGCGGGGAGCTGTTTTTT. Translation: CASRGGGELFF. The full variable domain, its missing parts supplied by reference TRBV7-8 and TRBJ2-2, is GAGVSQSPRYKVAKRGQDVALRCDPISGHVSLFWYQQALGQGPEFLTYFQNEAQLDKSGLPSDRFFAERPEGSVSTLKIQRTQQEDSAVYLCASRGGGELFFGEGSRLTVL.

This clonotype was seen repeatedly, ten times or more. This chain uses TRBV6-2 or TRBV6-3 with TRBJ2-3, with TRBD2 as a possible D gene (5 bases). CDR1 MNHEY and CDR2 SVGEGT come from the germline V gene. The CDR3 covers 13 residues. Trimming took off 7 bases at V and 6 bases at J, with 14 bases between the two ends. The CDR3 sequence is CASNDNLADTQYF. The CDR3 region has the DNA TGTGCCAGCAACGATAATTTAGCGGATACGCAGTATTTT.

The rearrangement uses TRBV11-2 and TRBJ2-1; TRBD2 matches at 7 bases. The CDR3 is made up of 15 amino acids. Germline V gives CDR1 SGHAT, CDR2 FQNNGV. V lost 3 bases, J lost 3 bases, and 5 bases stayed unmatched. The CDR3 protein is CASSFLSSGYNEQFF. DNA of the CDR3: TGTGCCAGCAGCTTCTTGTCTAGCGGCTACAATGAGCAGTTCTTC.

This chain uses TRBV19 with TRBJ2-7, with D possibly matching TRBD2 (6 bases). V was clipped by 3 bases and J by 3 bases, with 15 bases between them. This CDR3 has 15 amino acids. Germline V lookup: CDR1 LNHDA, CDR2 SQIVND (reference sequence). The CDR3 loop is CASSIVHGSFYEQYF. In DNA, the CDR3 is TGTGCCAGTAGTATTGTTCACGGGAGCTTCTACGAGCAGTACTTC.